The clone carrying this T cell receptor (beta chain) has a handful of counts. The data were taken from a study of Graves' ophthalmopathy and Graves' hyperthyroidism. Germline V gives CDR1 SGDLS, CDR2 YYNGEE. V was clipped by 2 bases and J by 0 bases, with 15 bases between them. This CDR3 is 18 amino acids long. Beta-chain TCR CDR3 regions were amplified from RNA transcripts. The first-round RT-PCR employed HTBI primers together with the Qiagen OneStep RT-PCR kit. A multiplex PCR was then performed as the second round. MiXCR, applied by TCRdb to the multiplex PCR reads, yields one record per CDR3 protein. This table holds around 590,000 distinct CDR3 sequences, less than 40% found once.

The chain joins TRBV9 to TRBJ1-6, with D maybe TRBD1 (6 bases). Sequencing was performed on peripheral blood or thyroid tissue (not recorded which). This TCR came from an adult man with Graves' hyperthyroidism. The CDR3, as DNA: TGTGCCAGCAGCGTGACAGGCGGGGGTAGCTCCTATAATTCACCCCTCCACTTT. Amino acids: CASSVTGGGSSYNSPLHF.